Sequencing of this T cell receptor beta chain was carried out in a study of neoadjuvant anti-PD-1 for oral cavity cancer. In the study overall: Patients without progression got a fourth dose around day 43.

Specified time point: after neoadjuvant nivolumab, at surgical resection. Sequenced by immunoSEQ multiplex PCR; TCRdb stores in-frame clones only, minus some. This sample has about 68,000 clones, with more than 75% found just once. Germline trimming cut 4 bases from V and 3 bases from J; bases unmatched to any gene: 5. CDR1 and CDR2 (germline): SNHLY, FYNNEI. There are 14 residues in the CDR3. The clonotype was recovered from a person aged 35 to 85 with oral cavity squamous cell carcinoma. This material consisted of PBMCs, taken after nivolumab (anti-PD-1) treatment. The chain links TRBV2 to TRBJ2-7; TRBD1 aligns across 8 bases. The CDR3 DNA follows: TGTGCCAGCAGTGGGACAGGGAACCTCTACGAGCAGTACTTC. Residues: CASSGTGNLYEQYF. Variable domain in full (rest from reference TRBV2 and TRBJ2-7): EPEVTQTPSHQVTQMGQEVILRCVPISNHLYFYWYRQILGQKVEFLVSFYNNEISEKSEIFDDQFSVERPDGSNFTLKIRSTKLEDSAMYFCASSGTGNLYEQYFGPGTRLTVT.